The next 25 T cell receptor beta chains were all read from a single sample in a study of cytomegalovirus exposure and HLA in healthy donors. Primers: 60 Vbeta forward and 13 Jbeta reverse. Libraries were prepared by immunoSEQ multiplex PCR; TCRdb keeps only in-frame clonotypes and omits some of them. The sample shows roughly 200,000 clones, approximately 85% of them seen only once. Sequenced input: PBMCs. These receptors all stem from a woman between 45 and 60 years old in good health and CMV-seronegative.

The rearrangement links TRBV29-1 to TRBJ1-2, with 7 nucleotides matching TRBD1. The CDR3 is 15 amino acids. The germline V gene has CDR1 SQVTM and CDR2 ANQGSEA. Germline trimming cut 3 bases from V and 6 bases from J; bases unmatched to any gene: 13. The CDR3 DNA reads as TGCAGCGTTGAGGGTGTGGAGGGACAGAAGCATGGCTACACCTTC. Its protein is CSVEGVEGQKHGYTF.

This clone was recorded only once. This chain uses TRBV28 with TRBJ1-1; TRBD1 aligns across 7 bases. The CDR3 consists of 16 residues. J was trimmed by 0 bases and V by 6 bases; bases with no gene match: 10. The germline V gene has CDR1 MDHEN and CDR2 SYDVKM. CDR3 amino acids: CASSPGTAYLNTEAFF. CDR3 coding DNA: TGTGCCAGCAGCCCAGGGACAGCCTATTTGAACACTGAAGCTTTCTTT.

This clone has just a few counts. The rearrangement joins TRBV6-5 to TRBJ1-2; D is ambiguous. The length of the CDR3 is 12 residues. Germline CDR1 and CDR2: MNHEY and SVGAGI. Deletions cut 6 bases from V and 5 bases from J, with 10 bases between. The DNA for the CDR3 is TGTGCCAGCAGCTTAAACGGTTATGGCTACACCTTC. Its translation: CASSLNGYGYTF.

The chain recombines TRBV5-1 with TRBJ2-6; perhaps TRBD1 as D (6 bases). The ends were cut back, 4 bases at V and 2 bases at J, with 16 bases in the middle. CDR1 is SGHRS, CDR2 YFSETQ, per germline. This CDR3 comprises 17 residues. CDR3 in amino acids: CASSPQGGVTGANVLTF. Here the CDR3 DNA reads TGCGCCAGCAGCCCCCAAGGGGGAGTAACTGGGGCCAACGTCCTGACTTTC.

This clone was found once. V usage is TRBV2 and J usage is TRBJ2-1, with D perhaps matching TRBD2 (7 bases). The CDR3 spans 15 residues. V was pared by 3 bases and J by 6 bases, with 15 bases between. Germline lookup yields CDR1 SNHLY and CDR2 FYNNEI. CDR3 bases: TGTGCCAGCAGTGAGGGGTACAGGGAGGGCAATGAGCAGTTCTTC. Translation: CASSEGYREGNEQFF.

The chain is built from TRBV5-5 and TRBJ1-5; no reliable D call. Germline V CDR1 and CDR2: SGHKS, YYEKEE (reference sequence). CDR3 length: 15 residues. The ends were cut back, 0 bases at V and 0 bases at J, with 7 bases in the middle. The CDR3 spells CASSLVQYSNQPQHF. CDR3 coding DNA: TGTGCCAGCAGCTTGGTACAGTATAGCAATCAGCCCCAGCATTTT.

Only a few counts were recorded for this clone. V is TRBV7-6 and J is TRBJ2-5, with TRBD2 as a possible D gene (6 bases). The J call may not be correct, given that the DNA end is closer to TRBJ2-7. The CDR3 is 14 amino acids. Germline CDR1 SGHVS, CDR2 FNYEAQ. As DNA, the CDR3 is TGTGCCAGCAGCTCGGGACTCCATCCCTACGAGCAGTACTTC. Protein: CASSSGLHPYEQYF.

This chain connects TRBV28 to TRBJ2-3; 11 positions agree with TRBD2. The CDR3 length is 15 residues. Germline loops: CDR1 MDHEN, CDR2 SYDVKM. V gave up 6 bases and J gave up 3 bases; unmatched junction bases: 5. The CDR3 reads CASSSVAGGTDTQYF. Here the CDR3 DNA reads TGTGCCAGCAGCTCAGTAGCGGGAGGGACAGATACGCAGTATTTT.

In the case of this clone: The sample holds other DNA sequences that translate to the same CDR3. The rearrangement links TRBV5-1 to TRBJ2-1; D is unresolved. Trimming took 4 bases from V and 0 from J, leaving 5 bases between them. The CDR3 loop spans 13 amino acids. Germline V gene data show CDR1 as SGHRS and CDR2 as YFSETQ. The CDR3 region is CASSPSSYNEQFF. CDR3 nucleotides: TGCGCCAGCAGCCCGAGCTCCTACAATGAGCAGTTCTTC.

This clone was seen only a few times. This same CDR3 is encoded by further DNA sequences in the sample. This chain joins TRBV9 and TRBJ1-2, with D possibly matching TRBD1 (5 bases). V lost 2 bases and J lost 1, with 6 bases in between. This CDR3 is 13 amino acids long. Germline V lookup: CDR1 SGDLS, CDR2 YYNGEE. The CDR3 region has the DNA TGTGCCAGCAGCGTGGGGGGTAACTATGGCTACACCTTC. Translation: CASSVGGNYGYTF.

DNA for the CDR3: TGTGCCAGCAGCGAGCTTAGGGGGGGCGAGCAGTTCTTC. Translated, it gives CASSELRGGEQFF. This chain connects TRBV6-4 to TRBJ2-1, with D possibly matching TRBD2 (7 bases). The germline V gene encodes CDR1 MRHNA and CDR2 SNTAGT. The CDR3 extends over 13 amino acids. Trimming shortened V by 6 bases and J by 10 bases, and 16 bases separated the two germline ends.

The J gene is TRBJ1-2, the V gene TRBV12-5; TRBD1 agrees at 8 bases. The germline V gene has CDR1 LGHNT and CDR2 FRNRAP. Trimming took 1 base from V and 4 from J; bases not matched to a gene: 11. This CDR3 has 17 residues. CDR3 sequence (DNA): TGTGCTAGTGGTTTGGCCCCAGAGACAGGGGCGGGCTATGGCTACACCTTC. It specifies CASGLAPETGAGYGYTF.

The chain employs TRBV28 and TRBJ1-2, with 9 bases aligning to TRBD1. The CDR3 length is 16 residues. The germline gives CDR1 MDHEN, CDR2 SYDVKM. V was clipped by 6 bases and J by 1 base; unmatched bases: 9. The CDR3: CASSTGTGTRNYGYTF. The CDR3 DNA reads TGTGCCAGCAGCACCGGGACAGGGACCCGTAACTATGGCTACACCTTC.

The V gene is TRBV28, the J gene TRBJ2-5; 7 bases match TRBD1. CDR3 length: 13 amino acids. CDR1 and CDR2 from the germline V gene are MDHEN and SYDVKM. V was clipped by 3 bases and J by 5 bases; unmatched bases: 3. DNA for the CDR3: TGTGCCAGCAGTTTGACAGGGTTGGAGACCCAGTACTTC. It yields the protein CASSLTGLETQYF. Full variable domain (missing parts from reference TRBV28 and TRBJ2-5): DVKVTQSSRYLVKRTGEKVFLECVQDMDHENMFWYRQDPGLGLRLIYFSYDVKMKEKGDIPEGYSVSREKKERFSLILESASTNQTSMYLCASSLTGLETQYFGPGTRLLVL.

This rearrangement joins TRBV27 to TRBJ2-1; D possibly corresponds to TRBD2 (5 bases). The V end was cut by 5 bases, the J end by 7 bases, with 21 bases between. The germline CDR1 and CDR2 sequences are MNHEY and SMNVEV (reference sequence). The CDR3 extends over 16 amino acids. CDR3 nucleotide sequence: TGTGCCAGCAGTCCTAATTCCGGCGGGTGGGCAAATGAGCAGTTCTTC. This codes for CASSPNSGGWANEQFF.

This chain joins TRBV19 and TRBJ1-2, with D possibly being TRBD1 (6 bases). V was shortened by 4 bases and J by 1 base, with 13 bases between the two germline ends. Per the germline V gene, CDR1 is LNHDA and CDR2 is SQIVND (reference sequence). The CDR3 runs 15 residues. CDR3 amino acids: CASSRQEIINYGYTF. For the CDR3, the DNA is TGTGCCAGTAGTAGACAGGAGATAATTAACTATGGCTACACCTTC.

J is TRBJ2-1 and V is TRBV4-2, with no clear D. V was trimmed by 4 bases and J by 2 bases, leaving 9 bases between them. Germline loops: CDR1 LGHNA, CDR2 YNFKEQ. The CDR3 has 14 amino acids. The DNA of the CDR3 is TGTGCCAGCAGCCGCCAGAGCGCCTACAATGAGCAGTTCTTC. Its protein is CASSRQSAYNEQFF.

The genes are TRBV10-3 and TRBJ1-1, with a tentative D call TRBD1 (5 bases). Deletions cut 4 bases from V and 0 bases from J, with 12 bases between. Germline V gene lookup returns CDR1 ENHRY and CDR2 SYGVKD. The CDR3 has 15 residues. The DNA of the CDR3 is TGTGCCATCAGTGCGACGACAGATTTGAACACTGAAGCTTTCTTT. It specifies CAISATTDLNTEAFF.

The V and J genes are TRBV20-1 and TRBJ2-5; D gene uncertain. V lost 2 bases to trimming and J lost 9 bases, with 10 bases between them. This CDR3 is built from 11 residues. CDR1 DFQATT and CDR2 SNEGSKA come from the germline V gene (reference sequence). CDR3 DNA: TGCAGTGCTAGACGGAGCGAGGCCCAGTACTTC. Protein: CSARRSEAQYF.

The J gene is TRBJ2-1, the V gene TRBV28; D unresolved. The CDR3 length is 15 residues. V gave up 6 bases and J gave up 6 bases, with 18 bases separating them. Germline CDR1 MDHEN, CDR2 SYDVKM. CDR3 bases: TGTGCCAGCAGGAATCTCGCTGACATCCTCAATGAGCAGTTCTTC. It specifies CASRNLADILNEQFF.

CDR3 amino acids: CASSQSSGLTSYNEQFF. CDR3 sequence (DNA): TGTGCCAGCTCACAATCTAGCGGGCTTACGTCCTACAATGAGCAGTTCTTC. The chain employs TRBV18 and TRBJ2-1; 8 bases match TRBD2. Looked up from germline, CDR1 is KGHSH and CDR2 is LQKENI. V shed 4 bases, J shed 1 base, and the junction held 9 bases outside the gene matches. CDR3 length: 17 amino acids.

The chain uses TRBV19 and TRBJ1-1, with D tentatively TRBD1 (6 bases). The germline V gene has CDR1 LNHDA and CDR2 SQIVND (reference sequence). V lost 0 bases and J 4 bases, leaving 9 bases between the germline ends. The CDR3 has 14 residues. The CDR3 DNA is TGTGCCAGTAGTATAGATATCAGGGGCACTGAAGCTTTCTTT. Protein: CASSIDIRGTEAFF.

This clone was observed a few times. This chain links TRBV7-3 with TRBJ1-1; 11 positions agree with TRBD1. After removal of 3 bases from V and 2 bases from J, the junction contained 2 bases not matched to a gene. This CDR3 has 15 amino acids. Germline-derived CDR1 and CDR2 are SGHTA and FQGTGA. CDR3: CASSFGTGGNTEAFF. The CDR3 DNA reads TGTGCCAGCAGCTTCGGGACAGGGGGAAACACTGAAGCTTTCTTT.

The rearrangement uses TRBV30 and TRBJ2-7; 8 bases map to TRBD2. The V and J ends lost 7 bases and 2 bases, in that order; junction bases with no gene match: 10. CDR1 and CDR2 from the germline V gene are GTSNPN and SVGIG (reference sequence). The CDR3 consists of 14 residues. The CDR3 loop is CALREAGGTYEQYF. In DNA form, the CDR3 reads TGTGCCTTGCGGGAGGCGGGAGGAACCTACGAGCAGTACTTC.

The rearrangement links TRBV5-1 to TRBJ2-2; 9 nucleotides line up with TRBD1. The CDR3 has 16 amino acids. Per germline, CDR1 SGHRS and CDR2 YFSETQ. V lost 4 bases to trimming and J lost 4 bases; unmatched junction nucleotides: 8. The CDR3 is CASSVDRGAGTGELFF. CDR3 sequence (DNA): TGCGCCAGCAGCGTGGACAGGGGAGCGGGCACCGGGGAGCTGTTTTTT.